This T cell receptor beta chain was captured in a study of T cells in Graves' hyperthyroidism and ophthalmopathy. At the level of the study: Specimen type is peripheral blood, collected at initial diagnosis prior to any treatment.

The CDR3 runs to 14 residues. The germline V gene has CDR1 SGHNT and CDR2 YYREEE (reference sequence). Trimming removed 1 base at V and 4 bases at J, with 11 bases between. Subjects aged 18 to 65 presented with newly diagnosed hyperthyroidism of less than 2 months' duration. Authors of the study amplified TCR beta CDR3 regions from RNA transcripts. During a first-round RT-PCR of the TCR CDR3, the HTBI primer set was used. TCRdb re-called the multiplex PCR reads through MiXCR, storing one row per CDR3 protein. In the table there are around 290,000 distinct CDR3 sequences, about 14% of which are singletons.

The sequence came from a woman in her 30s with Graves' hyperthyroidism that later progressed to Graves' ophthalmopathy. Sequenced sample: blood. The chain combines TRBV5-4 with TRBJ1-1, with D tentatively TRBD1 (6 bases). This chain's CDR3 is CASSLMGGPTEAFF. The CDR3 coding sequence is TGTGCCAGCAGCTTGATGGGGGGGCCCACTGAAGCTTTCTTT.